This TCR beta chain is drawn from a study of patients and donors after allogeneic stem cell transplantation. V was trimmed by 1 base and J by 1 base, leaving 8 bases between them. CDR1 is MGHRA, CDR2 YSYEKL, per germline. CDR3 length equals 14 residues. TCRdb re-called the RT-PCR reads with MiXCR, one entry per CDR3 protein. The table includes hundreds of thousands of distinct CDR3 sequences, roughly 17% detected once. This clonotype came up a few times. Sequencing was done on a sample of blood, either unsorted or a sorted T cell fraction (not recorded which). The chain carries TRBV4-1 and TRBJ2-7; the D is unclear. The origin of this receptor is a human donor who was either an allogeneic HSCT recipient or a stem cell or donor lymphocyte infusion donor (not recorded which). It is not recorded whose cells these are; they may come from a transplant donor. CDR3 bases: TGCGCCAGCAGCCAAGTCGGCCGGTCCTACGAGCAGTACTTC. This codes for CASSQVGRSYEQYF.